This T cell receptor (beta chain) was recovered during a study of blood T cell repertoires in COVID-19. Study as a whole: Some COVID-19 samples were acute and others convalescent; all came from the United States, Italy and Spain. Nucleic acid was either cDNA or gDNA, and it came from T cells, B-cell-depleted T cells, or PBMCs.

V was shortened by 0 bases and J by 7 bases, with 8 bases between the two germline ends. This CDR3 comprises 13 residues. Germline lookup yields CDR1 SGHDT and CDR2 YYEEEE. Source study methods: Nucleated cell number was recorded as an estimate derived from reference gene primer amplification. Data came from immunoSEQ multiplex PCR; TCRdb stores just in-frame clones and leaves some out. V and J calls plus clone size are reproduced from that table; the DNA served to infer D and trimming. The data show tens of thousands of clones, roughly four fifths seen once. Sequenced sample: peripheral blood. This receptor was obtained from a woman of 80 years or more with active or convalescent COVID-19. This sequence joins TRBV5-6 and TRBJ2-1, with a weak D call TRBD1 (6 bases). CDR3 region: CASSLAQGNEQFF. In DNA form, the CDR3 reads TGTGCCAGCAGCTTGGCTCAGGGGAATGAGCAGTTCTTC.